One sample yielded the 3 T cell receptor beta chains listed below, sequenced in a study of T cell changes during pregnancy in multiple sclerosis. Produced via immunoSEQ multiplex PCR; TCRdb's table is partial and in-frame only. The table has some 70,000 clones, approximately 87% seen once. Here the sequenced sample was peripheral blood, taken after pregnancy. The receptor source for this set is a female donor in good health, enrolled as a control in a pregnancy study.

J is TRBJ2-7 and V is TRBV18; no clear D. This CDR3 is 14 amino acids long. V was clipped by 3 bases and J by 5 bases, with 14 bases between them. The germline CDR1 and CDR2 sequences are KGHSH and LQKENI. CDR3 DNA: TGTGCCAGCTCACCTCCGCCGGGTTACCACGAGCAGTACTTC. Its translation: CASSPPPGYHEQYF.

The CDR3 here is CASNIAPTDTQYF. In DNA form, the CDR3 reads TGTGCCAGTAACATAGCGCCCACAGATACGCAGTATTTT. The chain couples TRBV19 to TRBJ2-3, with D maybe TRBD2 (5 bases). The V end lost 7 bases, the J end lost 2 bases, and 10 bases lay between the germline ends. The V gene's germline CDR1 is LNHDA and CDR2 SQIVND (reference sequence). The CDR3 contains 13 residues.

The chain is built from TRBV18 and TRBJ1-3; TRBD1 agrees at 7 bases. This CDR3 comprises 15 residues. Trimming removed 1 base from V and 3 bases from J; junction bases left unmatched: 3. Germline V gives CDR1 KGHSH, CDR2 LQKENI. The chain's CDR3 is CASSPQGANGNTIYF. DNA of the CDR3: TGTGCCAGCTCACCACAGGGGGCTAATGGAAACACCATATATTTT. The complete variable domain, with remaining parts taken from reference TRBV18 and TRBJ1-3, reads NAGVMQNPRHLVRRRGQEARLRCSPMKGHSHVYWYRQLPEEGLKFMVYLQKENIIDESGMPKERFSAEFPKEGPSILRIQQVVRGDSAAYFCASSPQGANGNTIYFGEGSWLTVV.